This T cell receptor beta chain was recorded in a study of blood T cell repertoires in COVID-19. Generated by immunoSEQ multiplex PCR, the TCRdb table keeps only in-frame clones and is missing some. The sample has under 300,000 clones, about 86% seen once. About this clone itself: One junction end disagrees with the germline gene, perhaps due to a read error.

CDR1 PRHDT and CDR2 FYEKMQ come from the germline V gene (reference sequence). This CDR3 contains 13 residues. Sequencing used PBMCs or T cells enriched from blood (not recorded which). This receptor was identified in a middle-aged woman with acute COVID-19. The rearrangement uses TRBV13 and TRBJ1-1; weak D call: TRBD1 (5 bases). Written as DNA, the CDR3 is TGTGCCACCAGCAATCAGGGGAACACTGAAGCTTTCTTT. It yields the protein CATSNQGNTEAFF. Full variable domain (remainder filled in from reference TRBV13 and TRBJ1-1): AAGVIQSPRHLIKEKRETATLKCYPIPRHDTVYWYQQGPGQDPQFLISFYEKMQSDKGSIPDRFSAQQFSDYHSELNMSSLELGDSALYFCATSNQGNTEAFFGQGTRLTVV.